The text below deals with one TCR beta chain. Its antigen is unknown. These data originate in a study of T-cell reconstitution after alpha-beta-depleted transplantation in children. Study-wide results and caveats: The high TCRbeta diversity at day 60 in some patients came from surviving recipient T cells and thymic progenitors. One year after transplant, T-cell counts and diversity came mostly from newly produced T cells. About two months after transplant, alpha-beta T cells reportedly came from several hundred expanded graft clones.

Unique molecular identifiers tagged the TCRbeta library. TCRdb independently ran MiXCR on the PCR reads; one entry per CDR3 protein. The sample records about a million distinct CDR3 sequences, about 29% being singletons. J gave up 5 bases and V 4 bases, and 11 bases lay outside the gene matches. The CDR3 spans 15 residues. Germline-derived CDR1 and CDR2 are SGHRS and YFSETQ. This chain connects TRBV5-1 to TRBJ2-7; 8 bases map to TRBD1. This clonotype was sampled from a boy in the first two years of life who had a stem cell transplant for SCID, so the T cells may come from the graft donor. This material consisted of PBMCs, mostly from graft donor cells, taken 360 days after TCRalphabeta/CD19-depleted stem cell transplant. The CDR3 protein is CASSSRPRGLNEQYF. The CDR3 coding sequence is TGCGCCAGCAGCAGCCGACCCAGGGGGCTGAACGAGCAGTACTTC.